This entry is about one T cell receptor beta chain. The antigen is unknown. Sequenced with the Oncomine TCR Beta short-read assay was DNA taken from cultured CD4+ T cells. The template was genomic DNA from cultured CD4+ T cells. TCRdb used MiXCR to reprocess the PCR reads, holding one entry per CDR3 protein. The table lists about 12,000 distinct CDR3 sequences, about 56% of them singletons. This record belongs to a study of vaccination and CD4 T cells after COVID-19. Findings and caveats of the study: The rise in median SARS-CoV-2-reactive clonotypes, from approximately 23 to 38, was not significant.

Documented treatment: roughly ten-day PBMC culture with coronavirus spike peptide pools or control peptides (ViraFEST assay). Cells were cultured for approximately 10 days, and then CD4+ T cells were isolated by negative selection. Sequencing was performed on CD4+ T cells from blood, cultured in vitro. The clonotype originates from a human donor who had recovered from COVID-19.

The DNA for the CDR3 is TGTGCCAGCAGCCCCTCGCGCGGACAGGGTACCGGCGGCTACACCTTC. This sequence encodes CASSPSRGQGTGGYTF. The rearrangement uses TRBV12-3 or TRBV12-4 and TRBJ1-2, with 8 bases identical to TRBD1. J lost 8 bases, V lost 6 bases, and 17 bases had no gene match. The CDR3 has 16 residues.